This TCR beta chain was sequenced during a study of T cell responses to AZD1222 COVID-19 vaccine. Study findings and constraints: Regions 160-218 and 743-854 dominated among vaccine-associated CD4 TCRs spanning spike. Among the donors, most were white British and more were female, and clonal diversity was possibly underestimated.

Second-dose intervals near 4 or 12 weeks were combined. In regard to this clone: Its specificity is unknown.

CDR1 is SGHTA and CDR2 is FQGNSA in the germline V gene. V lost 1 base, J lost 4 bases, and 6 bases stayed unmatched. CDR3 length: 16 residues. The protocol was immunoSEQ multiplex PCR, while the TCRdb copy is restricted to in-frame clones and leaves out a portion. Of under 150,000 clones in the sample, approximately 90% were seen once. This receptor was taken from an adult who received the AZD1222 COVID-19 vaccine. The source material was peripheral blood, sampled 28 days after the second AZD1222 dose. The V gene is TRBV7-2, the J gene TRBJ2-3; TRBD2 matches at 9 bases. CDR3 bases: TGTGCCAGCAGCTTAGTCATGCGGGGGGGATCAGATACGCAGTATTTT. Residues: CASSLVMRGGSDTQYF.